A selection of T cell receptor beta chains follows, all from one sample in a study of blood T cell repertoires in COVID-19. Only in-frame clones appear in the TCRdb table, and some are missing; sequencing was by immunoSEQ multiplex PCR. The sample comprises under 200,000 clones, about 83% of which are singletons, and less than 3.5% rests with the top ten. The material sequenced was PBMCs or T cells enriched from blood (not recorded which). The receptors were sampled from a woman in her 30s who had been exposed to COVID-19. Both conserved end residues are part of each CDR3. Each record gives: CDR3 DNA, CDR3 protein, clone size, J gene, D gene, CDR3 length, V gene. A D gene is named only where the DNA matches it firmly. Some rows mark clone size as missing; the rest say once, few, many or name a class of expanded clone.

CDR3 DNA: TGCGCCAGCAGCCAGACCGGGACAGGGGGCCGCGAGCAGTACTTC
CDR3 protein: CASSQTGTGGREQYF
clone size: few
J gene: TRBJ2-7
D gene: TRBD1
CDR3 length: 15
V gene: TRBV4-1

CDR3 DNA: TGTGCCAGCAGCCAGGGCGGGGGAGGTGCAGATACGCAGTATTTT
CDR3 protein: CASSQGGGGADTQYF
clone size: -
J gene: TRBJ2-3
D gene: TRBD2
CDR3 length: 15
V gene: TRBV3-1/TRBV3-2

CDR3 DNA: TGTGCCATCAGTGAGACAGGGGATTCACCCCTCCACTTT
CDR3 protein: CAISETGDSPLHF
clone size: -
J gene: TRBJ1-6
D gene: TRBD1
CDR3 length: 13
V gene: TRBV10-3

CDR3 DNA: TGTGCCAGCAGCCAATGGGGGACAGGGGCTAATGAAAAACTGTTTTTT
CDR3 protein: CASSQWGTGANEKLFF
clone size: -
J gene: TRBJ1-4
D gene: TRBD1
CDR3 length: 16
V gene: TRBV3-1/TRBV3-2

CDR3 DNA: TGTGCCAGCGCCGAAACGCGAGATCGGGAGCTATTT
CDR3 protein: CASAETRDRELF
clone size: -
J gene: TRBJ1-4
D gene: -
CDR3 length: 12
V gene: TRBV6-6

CDR3 DNA: TGTGCCAGTAGTATGTCCTACGTGAACACCGGGGAGCTGTTTTTT
CDR3 protein: CASSMSYVNTGELFF
clone size: -
J gene: TRBJ2-2
D gene: -
CDR3 length: 15
V gene: TRBV19

CDR3 DNA: TGTGCCAGAAGCTTGCCTGGTTTCGCAGGGCCTGGGACTGAAGCTTTCTTT
CDR3 protein: CARSLPGFAGPGTEAFF
clone size: few
J gene: TRBJ1-1
D gene: -
CDR3 length: 17
V gene: TRBV5-3

CDR3 DNA: TGTGCCAGCAGTCCGGACAGGGAAGAGACCCAGTACTTC
CDR3 protein: CASSPDREETQYF
clone size: -
J gene: TRBJ2-5
D gene: TRBD1
CDR3 length: 13
V gene: TRBV6-5

CDR3 DNA: TGTGCCAGCAGAAACTGGGATACGCAGTATTTT
CDR3 protein: CASRNWDTQYF
clone size: -
J gene: TRBJ2-3
D gene: -
CDR3 length: 11
V gene: TRBV6-5

CDR3 DNA: TGTGCCAGCAGCGCCCACCCCTATAGCGAGGATACGCAGTATTTT
CDR3 protein: CASSAHPYSEDTQYF
clone size: -
J gene: TRBJ2-3
D gene: -
CDR3 length: 15
V gene: TRBV9

CDR3 DNA: TGTGCCAGCAGCGGGGCCGGACAGCCCTATGGCTACACCTTC
CDR3 protein: CASSGAGQPYGYTF
clone size: -
J gene: TRBJ1-2
D gene: -
CDR3 length: 14
V gene: TRBV7-8

CDR3 DNA: TGTGCCTGGAGTGTAGCGGGGTATAGCAATCAGCCCCAGCATTTT
CDR3 protein: CAWSVAGYSNQPQHF
clone size: -
J gene: TRBJ1-5
D gene: -
CDR3 length: 15
V gene: TRBV30

CDR3 DNA: TGTGCCAGCAGCTTGGGAGCGTTCATAGACACTGAAGCTTTCTTT
CDR3 protein: CASSLGAFIDTEAFF
clone size: -
J gene: TRBJ1-1
D gene: -
CDR3 length: 15
V gene: TRBV5-8

CDR3 DNA: TGTGCCACCCCCGGGACAGTTAATATGAACACTGAAGCTTTCTTT
CDR3 protein: CATPGTVNMNTEAFF
clone size: -
J gene: TRBJ1-1
D gene: TRBD1
CDR3 length: 15
V gene: TRBV11-3

CDR3 DNA: TGCGCCAGCAGCCAAACTAGCGGGTGGAACACCGGGGAGCTGTTTTTT
CDR3 protein: CASSQTSGWNTGELFF
clone size: few
J gene: TRBJ2-2
D gene: TRBD2
CDR3 length: 16
V gene: TRBV4-1

CDR3 DNA: TGCGCCAGCAGCTTGGAACCAGCGGGGTACAATGAGCAGTTCTTC
CDR3 protein: CASSLEPAGYNEQFF
clone size: -
J gene: TRBJ2-1
D gene: TRBD2
CDR3 length: 15
V gene: TRBV5-1

CDR3 DNA: TGCGCCAGCAGCTTGAAAGCCCCTAGCGGGGGGTTCACCGGGGAGCTGTTTTTT
CDR3 protein: CASSLKAPSGGFTGELFF
clone size: -
J gene: TRBJ2-2
D gene: TRBD2
CDR3 length: 18
V gene: TRBV5-1

CDR3 DNA: TGCGCCAGCAGCCAAGTGGCTCGGGATCTCGCACCCCTCCACTTT
CDR3 protein: CASSQVARDLAPLHF
clone size: -
J gene: TRBJ1-6
D gene: -
CDR3 length: 15
V gene: TRBV4-3

CDR3 DNA: TGTGCCAGCAGTCCGACAGGGGAGGTCGGGGAGCTGTTTTTT
CDR3 protein: CASSPTGEVGELFF
clone size: -
J gene: TRBJ2-2
D gene: TRBD1
CDR3 length: 14
V gene: TRBV6-6

CDR3 DNA: TGTGCCAGCAGCCCAGGGGTAAATAGCAATCAGCCCCAGCATTTT
CDR3 protein: CASSPGVNSNQPQHF
clone size: -
J gene: TRBJ1-5
D gene: -
CDR3 length: 15
V gene: TRBV6-5

CDR3 DNA: TGCAGCGTCGACAAGGAAGAGACCCAGTACTTC
CDR3 protein: CSVDKEETQYF
clone size: -
J gene: TRBJ2-5
D gene: -
CDR3 length: 11
V gene: TRBV29-1

CDR3 DNA: TGCAGCGACAGGACAGGGGCTAACTATGGCTACACCTTC
CDR3 protein: CSDRTGANYGYTF
clone size: -
J gene: TRBJ1-2
D gene: TRBD1
CDR3 length: 13
V gene: TRBV29-1

CDR3 DNA: TGTGCCAGCAGCACCAGGGGCCAGGTCACTGAAGCTTTCTTT
CDR3 protein: CASSTRGQVTEAFF
clone size: -
J gene: TRBJ1-1
D gene: -
CDR3 length: 14
V gene: TRBV3-1/TRBV3-2

CDR3 DNA: TGCGCCAGCAGCCAAGATTGGGTGGGCAGCCCTGGCTACACCTTC
CDR3 protein: CASSQDWVGSPGYTF
clone size: -
J gene: TRBJ1-2
D gene: -
CDR3 length: 15
V gene: TRBV4-3

CDR3 DNA: TGTGCCAGCAGCCAACAGGGAAGCTCCTACGAGCAGTACTTC
CDR3 protein: CASSQQGSSYEQYF
clone size: -
J gene: TRBJ2-7
D gene: -
CDR3 length: 14
V gene: TRBV27

CDR3 DNA: TGTGCCATCAGTGAGATCGGGTCGAAAAGCACAGATACGCAGTATTTT
CDR3 protein: CAISEIGSKSTDTQYF
clone size: -
J gene: TRBJ2-3
D gene: -
CDR3 length: 16
V gene: TRBV10-3

CDR3 DNA: TGCGCCAGCACCCCGACACGCTCTGGAAACACCATATATTTT
CDR3 protein: CASTPTRSGNTIYF
clone size: -
J gene: TRBJ1-3
D gene: -
CDR3 length: 14
V gene: TRBV10-1